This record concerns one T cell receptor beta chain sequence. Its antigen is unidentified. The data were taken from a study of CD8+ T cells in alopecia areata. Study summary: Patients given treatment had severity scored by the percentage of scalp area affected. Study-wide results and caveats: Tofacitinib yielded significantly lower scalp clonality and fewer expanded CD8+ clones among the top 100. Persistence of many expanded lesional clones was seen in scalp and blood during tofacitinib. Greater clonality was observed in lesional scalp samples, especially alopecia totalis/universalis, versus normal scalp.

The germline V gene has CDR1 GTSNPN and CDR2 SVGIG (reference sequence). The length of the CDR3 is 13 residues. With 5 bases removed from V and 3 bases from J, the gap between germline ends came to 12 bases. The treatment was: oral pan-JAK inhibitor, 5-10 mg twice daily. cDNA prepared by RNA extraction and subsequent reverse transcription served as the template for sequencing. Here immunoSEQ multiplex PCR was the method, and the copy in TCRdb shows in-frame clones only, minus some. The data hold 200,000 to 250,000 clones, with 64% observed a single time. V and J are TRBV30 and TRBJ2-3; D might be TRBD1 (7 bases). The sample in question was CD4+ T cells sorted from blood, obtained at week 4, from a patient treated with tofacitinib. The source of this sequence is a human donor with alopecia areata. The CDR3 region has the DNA TGTGCCTGGGACCCAGGGGGGACAGATACGCAGTATTTT. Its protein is CAWDPGGTDTQYF.